A selection of T cell receptor beta chains follows, all from one sample in a study of blood T cell repertoires in COVID-19. Clones were sequenced by immunoSEQ multiplex PCR, and TCRdb holds only the in-frame ones, with some missing. Of over 200,000 clones listed, 70% to 90% are singletons. Sequencing was carried out using peripheral blood. These receptors were taken from a middle-aged man with acute or convalescent COVID-19. Each CDR3 is given with its conserved first and last residue.

J | V | CDR3
TRBJ1-5 | TRBV29-1 | CSATVGPQDQPQHF
TRBJ2-1 | TRBV5-1 | CASMDRGLDEQFF
TRBJ1-3 | TRBV29-1 | CSVEAGTGNTIYF
TRBJ2-1 | TRBV2 | CASPTSVGSSEQFF
TRBJ1-1 | TRBV18 | CASSLDEANTEAFF
TRBJ2-5 | TRBV20-1 | CSASREETQYF
TRBJ2-2 | TRBV28 | CASKEDARGTGELFF
TRBJ1-5 | TRBV7-2 | CASSLQSNQPQHF
TRBJ1-6 | TRBV5-5 | CASSPRGDSPLHF
TRBJ2-5 | TRBV27 | CASSFRTGSPQETQYF
TRBJ1-5 | TRBV6-2/TRBV6-3 | CASSWSGQPQHF
TRBJ2-7 | TRBV27 | CASSVTVPADEQYF
TRBJ2-3 | TRBV27 | CASSLIGTGGKDTQYF
TRBJ2-5 | TRBV5-1 | CASSLQGEETQYF
TRBJ2-7 | TRBV13 | CASSLGDRFSYEQYF
TRBJ2-1 | TRBV19 | CASSIAGGQDEQFF
TRBJ2-1 | TRBV18 | CASSLPTSGMSEQFF
TRBJ2-2 | TRBV11-2 | CASSPSAGTGELFF
TRBJ1-2 | TRBV2 | CASSEIGGMGGYTF
TRBJ1-5 | TRBV30 | CAWSGQNNQPQHF
TRBJ1-1 | TRBV4-2 | CASSQVGTRKMNTEAFF
TRBJ1-6 | TRBV7-8 | CASSWGQGEWSPLHF
TRBJ2-1 | TRBV27 | CASSILGGDEQFF
TRBJ1-4 | TRBV4-1 | CASSQAQEGNEKLFF
TRBJ2-7 | TRBV14 | CASSQVSGASYEQYF
TRBJ1-2 | TRBV19 | CASSTPGNWDGYTF
TRBJ1-2 | TRBV27 | CASSLSRGTNYGYTF
TRBJ1-1 | TRBV11-2 | CASSLSGNTEAFF
TRBJ2-3 | TRBV29-1 | CSVTWTGDGDTQYF
TRBJ1-2 | TRBV4-3 | CASSQERGTDYGYTF
TRBJ1-5 | TRBV28 | CASSRDRELLGNQPQHF
TRBJ2-5 | TRBV28 | CASSTGGGQETQYF
TRBJ2-5 | TRBV2 | CASSGQGNWATQETQYF
TRBJ2-7 | TRBV6-5 | CASRPRTGGSYEQYF
TRBJ2-7 | TRBV28 | CASSTRRLAGGEQYF
TRBJ2-3 | TRBV9 | CASSVAWREGVGTQYF
TRBJ1-1 | TRBV18 | CASSRPLGANTEAFF
TRBJ2-3 | TRBV2 | CGSSREGTDTQYF
TRBJ2-2 | TRBV6-4 | CASSLRETGELFF
TRBJ2-1 | TRBV5-4 | CASSLDPGAYNEQFF
TRBJ2-7 | TRBV19 | CASSIRGGYEQYF
TRBJ2-5 | TRBV4-1 | CASSLPGARGETQYF
TRBJ2-7 | TRBV5-4 | CASSLGAYEQYF
TRBJ2-3 | TRBV20-1 | CSASLRAGGRADTQYF
TRBJ2-2 | TRBV27 | CASSLAGIGELFF
TRBJ2-1 | TRBV14 | CASSQLAGVLYNEQFF
TRBJ2-7 | TRBV10-1 | CASSAWGAGEQYF